This T cell receptor (beta chain) was identified during a study of blood T cell repertoires in COVID-19. The CDR3 length is 18 residues. Germline CDR1 reads LGHNA; CDR2 reads YNFKEQ. V was cut by 0 bases and J by 8 bases, with 23 bases left in between. Here immunoSEQ multiplex PCR was the method, and the copy in TCRdb shows in-frame clones only, minus some. The table lists over 200,000 clones, about 91% of them singletons. The chain recombines TRBV4-2 with TRBJ2-1, with D possibly TRBD2 on 5 matching bases. This clonotype was obtained from a woman between 40 and 55 years old with acute COVID-19. Sequences were obtained from PBMCs or T cells enriched from blood (not recorded which). The DNA of the CDR3 is TGTGCCAGCAGCCAAGACTTACGACGAGGGCTGTTAATCCATGAGCAGTTCTTC. This codes for CASSQDLRRGLLIHEQFF.